The clone carrying this T cell receptor beta chain was counted between two and nine times. Its matching antigen is unknown. A much larger clone differs from this one at a single base, so this may be a read error. The data are from a study of blood T cells in healthy people across ages. Study-wide points: The unknown donor CMV status may have confounded expanded clonotype changes.

With a J-beta primer mix and a sample-barcoded 5' primer, a second PCR ran about 7 to 12 cycles. Sequencing yielded, for each sample, at least 3 million paired-end reads carrying CDR3. TCRdb reanalysed the 5' RACE reads using MiXCR and keeps one entry per CDR3 protein. The sample includes under 1 million distinct CDR3 sequences, approximately 48% of them seen just once. The V end was cut by 5 bases, the J end by 11 bases, with 18 bases between. The germline V gene has CDR1 SGHTA and CDR2 FQGNSA. This CDR3 contains 13 residues. The sequenced sample consisted of blood. The chain links TRBV7-2 to TRBJ2-5, with TRBD1 as a possible D gene (6 bases). This TCR came from a man aged 55 to 69 in good health. For the CDR3, the DNA is TGTGCCAGCAGCGTAACAGGGATGGGAGAGCAGTACTTC. This codes for CASSVTGMGEQYF.